This T cell receptor beta chain appears in the sequencing data of a study of STAT3 mutations in large granular lymphocyte leukemia (dated by TCRdb to about 2019). Notes on the research overall: In roughly half of the longitudinally sequenced T-LGLL patients, canonical activating STAT3 mutations were detected. A couple of patients with natural killer LGL leukemia were also sequenced longitudinally as controls within the study. From an initial cohort of some 190 LGL patients, more than 15 representative T-LGLL cases were picked for longitudinal TCRbeta and STAT3 sequencing. On average, sequencing was done at around 4 time points per patient, with the number of samplings ranging from 2 to 8. Over half of the T-LGLL patients were given one or more immunosuppressive therapy regimens, and 40% of the treated patients had a hematologic response. Serial deep sequencing of TCRbeta CDR3 and STAT3 was performed in patients with T-cell large granular lymphocyte leukemia to reconstruct clonal hierarchy and dynamics.

The same DNA, extracted from blood mononuclear cells, served for both TCR sequencing and STAT3 sequencing. Counted from cysteine to phenylalanine, this CDR3 has 12 amino acids. The CDR3 DNA has 36 bases and is translated from base 1. The germline V gene provides CDR1 ENHRY and CDR2 SYGVKD. V and J are truncated by 6 bases and 1 base respectively, leaving an intervening sequence of 6 bases. TCRbeta libraries were sequenced on an Illumina MiSeq, and an average of roughly 41,000 productive templates per sample was obtained. Using multiplex PCR amplification, the immunoSEQ assay generated the TCRbeta CDR3 libraries. The original pipeline was this. Repertoire diversity was calculated as previously defined, and values close to 0 indicated extremely monoclonal samples. TCRdb obtained this table from immuneACCESS and retained in-frame rearrangements with V and J assigned. These tables miss some clones; where compared with another copy, unresolved V genes account for less than half of the shortfall, and the remainder is unexplained. The V and J calls and clone size are taken from that table; D and trimming were inferred from the DNA. The sample yields 30,000 to 40,000 clones; around 85% were counted once. Roughly an eighth of the sample rests with the top ten.

The paper as a whole reports these results and caveats: Because codominant clonotypes persisted in some patients, a small but highly pathogenic clone may have been missed. The burden of the dominant TCR clone was higher than the STAT3 mutant burden in several patients, which suggests that the STAT3 mutation arose secondarily inside a clone that had already expanded. Because no samples were available when a clone first appeared, clonal expansion had to be inferred from samplings taken at other points. Every T-LGLL patient showed at least one immunodominant TCRbeta clonotype, and about half showed multiple immunodominant subclonotypes. TCR clonotype switching after therapy was observed in 6 of 18 patients, and all newly emerging clones were found to be STAT3 wild type. Variable intervals between samplings and differing treatment regimens complicated linking therapy response to changes in TCR clonal burden.

Comment on this clone: It has no known antigen specificity. No much larger clonotype is one base removed from it; base qualities were not supplied.

Input material: peripheral blood mononuclear cells. The origin of this receptor is a man in his sixties with T-cell large granular lymphocyte leukemia. Some clones in this sample may be carry-over from other donors' samples. The age is the age at diagnosis. The rearranged chain carries TRBV10-3 and TRBJ1-1; the D gene cannot be resolved reliably. The DNA sequence is given as TGTGCCATCAGAGGAGGGAACACTGAAGCTTTCTTT. It codes for CAIRGGNTEAFF.